Shown below are 16 T cell receptor beta chains from a single sample sequenced in a study of T-cell reconstitution after alpha-beta-depleted transplantation in children. Study observations and caveats: Newly made T cells mostly supplied T-cell counts and diversity one year after transplant.

No antigen is known for these receptors. Preparation of the TCRbeta library used unique molecular identifiers. TCRdb ran MiXCR on the PCR reads and lists one entry per CDR3 protein. This table holds about 300,000 distinct CDR3 sequences, 6.5% to 9% found once. The material sequenced was peripheral blood, taken 360 days after TCRalphabeta/CD19-depleted stem cell transplant. All receptors derive from a female patient aged 2-10 years who had a stem cell transplant for Fanconi anemia, so the T cells may come from the graft donor.

This clonotype showed up many times. V is TRBV7-2 and J is TRBJ2-1, with a tentative D call TRBD1 (5 bases). Germline CDR1 and CDR2: SGHTA and FQGNSA. V lost 3 bases and J lost 4, with 7 bases in between. This CDR3 is built from 13 residues. This CDR3 reads CASSLTVYNEQFF. The CDR3 nucleotides are TGTGCCAGCAGCTTGACAGTTTACAATGAGCAGTTCTTC.

The rearrangement uses TRBV10-3 and TRBJ1-1; 7 nucleotides align to TRBD1. From germline, CDR1 is ENHRY and CDR2 SYGVKD. The V segment lost 0 bases and the J segment 2 bases; nucleotides outside the gene matches: 6. The CDR3 is made up of 16 amino acids. CDR3 DNA sequence: TGTGCCATCAGTGAGTCGGTCACAGGGGTCAACACTGAAGCTTTCTTT. This sequence encodes CAISESVTGVNTEAFF.

In its sample, this clonotype was seen many times. This chain connects TRBV6-5 to TRBJ2-1; 10 bases line up with TRBD1. CDR3 length: 14 amino acids. The V gene's germline CDR1 is MNHEY and CDR2 SVGAGI. Trimming cost V 6 bases and J 7 bases; bases outside gene matches: 6. CDR3 loop: CASRTGDRGNEQFF. The CDR3 DNA follows: TGTGCCAGCAGGACTGGGGACAGGGGAAATGAGCAGTTCTTC.

This clonotype appeared many times. The gene calls are TRBV30 and TRBJ2-4; D possibly corresponds to TRBD2 (5 bases). Germline CDR1 reads GTSNPN; CDR2 reads SVGIG (reference sequence). Deletions cut 6 bases from V and 3 bases from J, with 15 bases between. The CDR3 runs 14 residues. The CDR3 protein is CACIARVGKNIQYF. Here the CDR3 DNA reads TGTGCCTGTATCGCGAGGGTAGGCAAAAACATTCAGTACTTC.

This clonotype was detected a few times. As DNA, the CDR3 is TGTGCCAGTCGGCGGGGGGTTGAGCAGTTCTTC. It specifies CASRRGVEQFF. The chain links TRBV27 to TRBJ2-1, with 8 bases that match TRBD2. The CDR3 covers 11 residues. V was pared by 9 bases and J by 9 bases, with 4 bases of the junction left unmatched. The germline CDR1 and CDR2 sequences are MNHEY and SMNVEV (reference sequence).

This clonotype was seen many times. This chain connects TRBV5-1 to TRBJ1-4, with D hard to call. Trimming shortened V by 0 bases and J by 8 bases, and 11 bases separated the two germline ends. Per the germline V gene, CDR1 is SGHRS and CDR2 is YFSETQ. The CDR3 totals 14 residues. CDR3 protein: CASSLDDIGEKLFF. As DNA, the CDR3 is TGCGCCAGCAGCTTGGACGACATTGGAGAAAAACTGTTTTTT.

V and J are TRBV20-1 and TRBJ2-7, with 9 positions matching TRBD1. CDR1 is DFQATT and CDR2 is SNEGSKA in the germline V gene (reference sequence). Losses at the gene ends were 8 bases for V and 7 bases for J; bases not matched to a gene: 15. The CDR3 is 14 amino acids. DNA of the CDR3: TGCAGTTGCGACCGGGGACAGGGTTTTCAGGAGCAGTACTTC. The encoded protein is CSCDRGQGFQEQYF.

Notes on this clonotype: This may come from a read error, since a much larger clone is one base off. The gene calls are TRBV7-2 and TRBJ2-1; D uncertain. The V end lost 5 bases, the J end lost 0 bases, and 17 bases lay between the germline ends. CDR3 size: 17 residues. Germline V lookup: CDR1 SGHTA, CDR2 FQGNSA. CDR3 amino acids: CASSARGVLSSYNEQFF. As DNA, the CDR3 is TGTGCCAGCAGCGCACGAGGTGTTTTAAGCTCCTACAATGAGCAGTTCTTC.

This clonotype was detected many times. The chain couples TRBV7-2 to TRBJ2-3; 9 bases are a match to TRBD2. Trimming removed 5 bases from V and 4 bases from J; junction bases left unmatched: 1. CDR1 SGHTA and CDR2 FQGNSA come from the germline V gene. This CDR3 is built from 13 residues. CDR3 nucleotide sequence: TGTGCCAGCAGCCAGCGGGGGGCAGATACGCAGTATTTT. Protein: CASSQRGADTQYF.

Ten or more counts support this clonotype. The chain carries TRBV7-2 and TRBJ2-1; D possibly corresponds to TRBD2 (5 bases). Germline V gene lookup returns CDR1 SGHTA and CDR2 FQGNSA. The CDR3 length is 17 residues. Deletions cut 5 bases from V and 1 base from J, with 18 bases between. Here the CDR3 reads CASSPGVSVVSYNEQFF. The CDR3 region has the DNA TGTGCCAGCAGCCCCGGGGTGAGCGTAGTGTCCTACAATGAGCAGTTCTTC.

The V and J genes are TRBV5-1 and TRBJ1-1; no reliable D call. This CDR3 is built from 15 residues. The germline CDR1 and CDR2 sequences are SGHRS and YFSETQ. V was shortened by 4 bases and J by 1 base, with 14 bases between the two germline ends. The CDR3 DNA follows: TGCGCCAGCAGCCCTTCGCTTCGTTGGAACACTGAAGCTTTCTTT. This translates into CASSPSLRWNTEAFF.

This clonotype was detected ten times or more. The V and J genes are TRBV10-3 and TRBJ1-1, with 10 positions matching TRBD1. Germline V gene lookup returns CDR1 ENHRY and CDR2 SYGVKD. V shed 10 bases, J shed 1 base, and the junction held 3 bases outside the gene matches. This CDR3 contains 13 residues. The CDR3 DNA reads as TGTGCCACCTGGGACAGGGGGAACACTGAAGCTTTCTTT. This codes for CATWDRGNTEAFF.

The genes are TRBV5-1 and TRBJ2-2; the D gene is possibly TRBD1 (6 bases). The CDR3 has 18 residues. Germline CDR1 and CDR2: SGHRS and YFSETQ. V lost 0 bases and J 0 bases, leaving 15 bases between the germline ends. DNA for the CDR3: TGCGCCAGCAGCTTGGGCAGGGGCGGAATCGCGAACACCGGGGAGCTGTTTTTT. Encoded protein: CASSLGRGGIANTGELFF.

Ten or more counts support this clonotype. The chain is built from TRBV12-3 or TRBV12-4 and TRBJ2-5, with 10 bases fitting TRBD2. Losses at the gene ends were 3 bases for V and 7 bases for J; bases not matched to a gene: 11. CDR3 length equals 16 residues. CDR3 protein: CASSFRSGGYPRTQYF. CDR3 in DNA: TGTGCCAGCAGTTTCCGTAGCGGGGGGTACCCCAGGACCCAGTACTTC.

V usage is TRBV29-1 and J usage is TRBJ1-3, with D unresolved. This CDR3 is 13 amino acids long. Germline V gene sequence: CDR1 SQVTM, CDR2 ANQGSEA. Deletions cut 2 bases from V and 2 bases from J, with 7 bases between. The CDR3 nucleotides are TGCAGCGTTGAATTCTCAGCTGGAAACACCATATATTTT. Protein: CSVEFSAGNTIYF.

A few counts support this clonotype. V and J are TRBV5-1 and TRBJ2-7; D is possibly TRBD2 (6 bases). V dropped 3 bases and J dropped 2 bases, with 9 bases sitting between them. The germline V gene has CDR1 SGHRS and CDR2 YFSETQ. CDR3 length: 13 residues. The CDR3 loop is CASSSGDTYEQYF. The CDR3 region has the DNA TGCGCCAGCAGCTCGGGGGATACCTACGAGCAGTACTTC.